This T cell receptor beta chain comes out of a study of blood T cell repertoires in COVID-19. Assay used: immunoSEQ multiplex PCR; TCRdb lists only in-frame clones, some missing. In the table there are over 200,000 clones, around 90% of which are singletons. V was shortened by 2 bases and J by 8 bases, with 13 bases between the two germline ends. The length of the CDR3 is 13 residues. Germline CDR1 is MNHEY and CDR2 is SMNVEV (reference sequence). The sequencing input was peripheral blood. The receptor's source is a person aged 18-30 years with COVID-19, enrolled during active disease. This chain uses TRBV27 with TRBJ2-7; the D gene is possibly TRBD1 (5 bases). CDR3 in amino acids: CASSLQAGWKQYF. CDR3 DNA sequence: TGTGCCAGCAGTTTACAGGCAGGGTGGAAGCAGTACTTC.